The 18 T cell receptor beta chains given below trace back to one sample, sequenced in a study of shared clonotypes between healthy human individuals. Data came from immunoSEQ multiplex PCR; TCRdb stores just in-frame clones and leaves some out. The repertoire holds 2 million to 2.5 million clones, with 85% to 95% as singletons. Sample: naive CD4+ T cells from PBMCs. Subset here: CD45RA+ positively selected. The receptors stem from a man aged 18 to 29 in good health. Some clones in this sample may be carry-over from other donors' samples.

The rearrangement joins TRBV2 to TRBJ2-3; D not certain. Germline lookup yields CDR1 SNHLY and CDR2 FYNNEI. With 6 bases removed from V and 6 bases from J, the gap between germline ends came to 10 bases. This CDR3 spans 12 amino acids. The CDR3 region is CASRPFGDTQYF. Here the CDR3 DNA reads TGTGCCAGCAGACCGTTCGGGGATACGCAGTATTTT.

V gene TRBV30 combines with J gene TRBJ1-4; weak D call: TRBD1 (6 bases). V gave up 3 bases and J gave up 6 bases, with 14 bases separating them. The length of the CDR3 is 14 residues. CDR1 and CDR2 (germline): GTSNPN, SVGIG (reference sequence). This CDR3 reads CAWSRTAGDEKLFF. The CDR3 bases are TGTGCCTGGAGCAGGACAGCGGGGGATGAAAAACTGTTTTTT.

The chain has TRBV7-3 and TRBJ2-3; 13 positions match TRBD2. The CDR3 contains 15 residues. Germline V CDR1 and CDR2: SGHTA, FQGTGA. Unmatched junction bases numbered 7, after V lost 2 bases and J lost 11 bases. The CDR3 reads CASSLERTSGSQQYF. In nucleotides, the CDR3 is TGTGCCAGCAGCTTAGAGAGGACTAGCGGGAGTCAGCAGTATTTT.

This clone is a singleton in its sample. The same CDR3 arises from other DNA sequences in this sample as well. The chain combines TRBV7-2 with TRBJ1-2, with 7 nucleotides matching TRBD1. Per germline, CDR1 SGHTA and CDR2 FQGNSA. V dropped 1 base and J dropped 3; count of bases not matched to a gene: 5. The CDR3 runs 15 residues. The CDR3 nucleotides are TGTGCCAGCAGCTTAGACAGGGGAGTATACTATGGCTACACCTTC. The encoded protein is CASSLDRGVYYGYTF.

This sequence joins TRBV5-5 and TRBJ2-5, with 9 bases aligning to TRBD2. The CDR3 totals 14 residues. Per the germline V gene, CDR1 is SGHKS and CDR2 is YYEKEE (reference sequence). V shed 5 bases, J shed 4 bases, and the junction held 6 bases outside the gene matches. The CDR3 loop is CASRWAGGTETQYF. The CDR3 nucleotides read TGTGCCAGCAGGTGGGCGGGAGGGACAGAGACCCAGTACTTC.

The chain joins TRBV2 to TRBJ2-3; D not certain. CDR1 and CDR2 from the germline V gene are SNHLY and FYNNEI. The ends were cut back, 5 bases at V and 5 bases at J, with 5 bases in the middle. The CDR3 contains 11 residues. Written as DNA, the CDR3 is TGTGCCAGCAGTAGGGTAGATACGCAGTATTTT. Its protein is CASSRVDTQYF.

The rearrangement links TRBV4-1 to TRBJ1-4; no clear D. Looked up from germline, CDR1 is MGHRA and CDR2 is YSYEKL. V dropped 1 base and J dropped 4 bases, with 10 bases sitting between them. This CDR3 has 15 amino acids. This chain's CDR3 is CASSQGEGINEKLFF. CDR3 sequence (DNA): TGCGCCAGCAGCCAAGGGGAGGGAATTAATGAAAAACTGTTTTTT.

CDR3: CASRDWGPGELFF. In nucleotides, the CDR3 is TGTGCCAGCAGAGATTGGGGGCCCGGGGAGCTGTTTTTT. The rearrangement joins TRBV6-5 to TRBJ2-2; the D gene is possibly TRBD1 (6 bases). Germline CDR1 is MNHEY and CDR2 is SVGAGI. The CDR3 runs 13 residues. V was shortened by 6 bases and J by 6 bases, with 11 bases between the two germline ends.

The chain employs TRBV7-2 and TRBJ2-1; 9 bases are shared with TRBD2. From germline, CDR1 is SGHTA and CDR2 FQGNSA. The CDR3 has 15 amino acids. Germline trimming cut 2 bases from V and 8 bases from J; bases unmatched to any gene: 7. CDR3 nucleotide sequence: TGTGCCAGCAGCTTATCTTCAGCGGGAGGTCATGAGCAGTTCTTC. Translation gives CASSLSSAGGHEQFF.

Notes on this clone: Other DNA sequences from this sample encode an identical CDR3 as well. Here the CDR3 reads CASSSSGTASYEQYF. The CDR3, as DNA: TGCGCCAGCAGCTCCTCCGGGACAGCCTCCTACGAGCAGTACTTC. The J gene is TRBJ2-7, the V gene TRBV5-1, with 7 bases matching TRBD1. This CDR3 is 15 amino acids long. Trimming took 3 bases from V and 0 from J; bases not matched to a gene: 6. Germline V lookup: CDR1 SGHRS, CDR2 YFSETQ.

Remarks on this clone: Other DNA sequences in the sample encode the same CDR3. This chain links TRBV4-2 with TRBJ2-7, with D uncertain. This CDR3 region has 15 residues. V lost 1 base, J lost 0 bases, and 10 bases lay in between. Germline V gives CDR1 LGHNA, CDR2 YNFKEQ. CDR3 bases: TGTGCCAGCAGCCAAGGAGATCACAGCTCCTACGAGCAGTACTTC. The encoded protein is CASSQGDHSSYEQYF.

This clone was seen a single time. The J gene is TRBJ2-2, the V gene TRBV18, with D unresolved. The V end lost 6 bases, the J end lost 5 bases, and 10 bases lay between the germline ends. This CDR3 contains 13 residues. Germline V gives CDR1 KGHSH, CDR2 LQKENI. The CDR3 DNA is TGTGCCAGCTCCCAGATGGAGACCGGGGAGCTGTTTTTT. The encoded protein is CASSQMETGELFF.

This chain connects TRBV9 to TRBJ2-2, with 8 bases lining up with TRBD1. The V segment lost 2 bases and the J segment 6 bases; nucleotides outside the gene matches: 3. CDR3 size: 14 residues. From germline, CDR1 is SGDLS and CDR2 YYNGEE. The CDR3 spells CASSVRTGSGELFF. CDR3 DNA sequence: TGTGCCAGCAGCGTCCGGACAGGGTCCGGGGAGCTGTTTTTT.

This chain links TRBV6-1 with TRBJ2-5; 13 bases are a match to TRBD2. Per germline, CDR1 MNHNS and CDR2 SASEGT. The CDR3 is made up of 16 amino acids. V trimming: 3 bases; J trimming: 5 bases; junction bases outside the gene matches: 6. CDR3 in amino acids: CASSDFPGLAGETQYF. For the CDR3, the DNA is TGTGCCAGCAGTGATTTTCCGGGACTAGCGGGGGAGACCCAGTACTTC.

Points on this clone: Distinct nucleotide sequences in the sample also encode this CDR3. The chain employs TRBV6-6 and TRBJ2-7, with D perhaps given as TRBD1 or TRBD2 (7 bases each). From germline, CDR1 is MNHNY and CDR2 SVGAGI (reference sequence). CDR3 length: 14 amino acids. Trimming cost V 6 bases and J 4 bases, with 16 bases left between them. Here the CDR3 reads CASSPRQGGYEQYF. As DNA, the CDR3 is TGTGCCAGCAGCCCCCGACAGGGAGGGTACGAGCAGTACTTC.

This clone was counted between two and nine times. This CDR3 is CASSLVRGAEAFF. CDR3 coding DNA: TGTGCCAGCAGCTTGGTGAGAGGTGCTGAAGCTTTCTTT. The chain couples TRBV5-4 to TRBJ1-1, with no clear D. This CDR3 comprises 13 residues. Per germline, CDR1 SGHNT and CDR2 YYREEE (reference sequence). V dropped 0 bases and J dropped 6 bases, with 9 bases sitting between them.

The chain couples TRBV4-1 to TRBJ1-4; D remains ambiguous. V lost 0 bases and J lost 4, with 9 bases in between. Germline V gene data show CDR1 as MGHRA and CDR2 as YSYEKL. This CDR3 spans 15 amino acids. CDR3 DNA sequence: TGCGCCAGCAGCCAAGAGCAGGTCCTTAATGAAAAACTGTTTTTT. Amino acids: CASSQEQVLNEKLFF.

CDR3 in amino acids: CASTNRDRRESYSYEQYF. The DNA for the CDR3 is TGTGCCAGCACAAACCGGGACAGGAGAGAAAGCTACTCCTACGAGCAGTACTTC. V gene TRBV6-9 combines with J gene TRBJ2-7; 8 bases are shared with TRBD1. CDR1 and CDR2 from the germline V gene are MNHGY and SVAAGI. The CDR3 is 18 residues long. V was clipped by 7 bases and J by 0 bases; unmatched bases: 17.